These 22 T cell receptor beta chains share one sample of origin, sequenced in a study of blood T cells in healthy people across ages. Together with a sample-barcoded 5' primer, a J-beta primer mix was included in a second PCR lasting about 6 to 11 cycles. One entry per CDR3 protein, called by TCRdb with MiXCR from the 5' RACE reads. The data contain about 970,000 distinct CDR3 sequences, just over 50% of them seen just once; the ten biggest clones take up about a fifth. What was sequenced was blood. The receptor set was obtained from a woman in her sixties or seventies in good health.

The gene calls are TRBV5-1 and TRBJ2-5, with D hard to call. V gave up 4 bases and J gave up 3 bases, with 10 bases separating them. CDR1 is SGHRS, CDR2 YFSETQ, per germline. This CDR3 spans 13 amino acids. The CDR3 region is CASSLPTEETQYF. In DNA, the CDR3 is TGCGCCAGCAGCCTTCCTACTGAAGAGACCCAGTACTTC. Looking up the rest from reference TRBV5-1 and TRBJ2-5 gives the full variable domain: KAGVTQTPRYLIKTRGQQVTLSCSPISGHRSVSWYQQTPGQGLQFLFEYFSETQRNKGNFPGRFSGRQFSNSRSEMNVSTLELGDSALYLCASSLPTEETQYFGPGTRLLVL.

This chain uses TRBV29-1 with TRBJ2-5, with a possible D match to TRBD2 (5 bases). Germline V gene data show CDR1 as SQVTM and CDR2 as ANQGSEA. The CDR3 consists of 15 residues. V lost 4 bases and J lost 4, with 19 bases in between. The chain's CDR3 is CSVGLDGLRGETQYF. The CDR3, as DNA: TGCAGCGTTGGGCTAGACGGACTCCGGGGAGAGACCCAGTACTTC.

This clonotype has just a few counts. The DNA of the CDR3 is TGTGCCAGCAGTTACGTGGGAGGGAGCACAGATACGCAGTATTTT. It specifies CASSYVGGSTDTQYF. The chain uses TRBV6-5 and TRBJ2-3; TRBD2 matches at 7 bases. V shed 2 bases, J shed 0 bases, and the junction held 2 bases outside the gene matches. This CDR3 comprises 15 residues. The germline V gene has CDR1 MNHEY and CDR2 SVGAGI.

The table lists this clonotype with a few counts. DNA of the CDR3: TGCGCCAGCAGCTTGACCGGGACAGGGGTTTACAATGAGCAGTTCTTC. Protein sequence: CASSLTGTGVYNEQFF. The chain uses TRBV5-1 and TRBJ2-1; TRBD1 aligns across 10 bases. V shed 1 base and J 4 bases; nucleotides not matched to a gene: 5. The germline CDR1 and CDR2 sequences are SGHRS and YFSETQ. This CDR3 spans 16 amino acids.

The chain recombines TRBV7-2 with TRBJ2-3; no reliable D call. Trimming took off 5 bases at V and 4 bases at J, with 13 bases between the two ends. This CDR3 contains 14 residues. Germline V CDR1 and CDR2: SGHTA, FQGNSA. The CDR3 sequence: CASSPRTWPDTQYF. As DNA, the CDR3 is TGTGCCAGCAGCCCCCGTACCTGGCCAGATACGCAGTATTTT.

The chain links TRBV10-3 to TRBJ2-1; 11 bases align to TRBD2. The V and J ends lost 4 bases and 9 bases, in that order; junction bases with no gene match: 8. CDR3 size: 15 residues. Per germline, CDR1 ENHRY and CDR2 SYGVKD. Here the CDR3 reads CAISGIAGGGTEQFF. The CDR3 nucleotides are TGTGCCATCAGTGGAATAGCGGGAGGGGGTACTGAGCAGTTCTTC.

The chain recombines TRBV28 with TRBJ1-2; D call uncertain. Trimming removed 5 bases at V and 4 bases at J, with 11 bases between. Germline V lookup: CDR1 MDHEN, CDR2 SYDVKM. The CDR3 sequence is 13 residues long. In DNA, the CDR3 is TGTGCCAGCAGTCCCGGGGTGGTCTATGGCTACACCTTC. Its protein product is CASSPGVVYGYTF.

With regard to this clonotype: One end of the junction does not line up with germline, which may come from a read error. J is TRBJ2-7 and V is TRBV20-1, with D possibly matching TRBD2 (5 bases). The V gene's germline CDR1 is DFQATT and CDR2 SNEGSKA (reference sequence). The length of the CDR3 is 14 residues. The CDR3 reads CSARGGAGVYEQYF. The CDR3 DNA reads TGCAGTGCCAGAGGTGGCGCGGGCGTTTACGAGCAGTACTTC.

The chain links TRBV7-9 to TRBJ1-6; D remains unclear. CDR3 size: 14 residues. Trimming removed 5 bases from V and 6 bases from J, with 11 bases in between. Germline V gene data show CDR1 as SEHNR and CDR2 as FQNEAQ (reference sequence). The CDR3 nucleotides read TGTGCCAGCAGCGGGAACAGCCTTAATTCACCCCTCCACTTT. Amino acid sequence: CASSGNSLNSPLHF. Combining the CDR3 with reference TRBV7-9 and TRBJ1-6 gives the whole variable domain DTGVSQNPRHKITKRGQNVTFRCDPISEHNRLYWYRQTLGQGPEFLTYFQNEAQLEKSRLLSDRFSAERPKGSFSTLEIQRTEQGDSAMYLCASSGNSLNSPLHFGNGTRLTVT.

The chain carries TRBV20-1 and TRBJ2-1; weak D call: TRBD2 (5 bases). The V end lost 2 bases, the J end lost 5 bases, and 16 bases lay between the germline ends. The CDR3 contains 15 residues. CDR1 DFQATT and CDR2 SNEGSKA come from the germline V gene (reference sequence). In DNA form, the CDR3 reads TGCAGTGCTAGACAAAGAGGCGGGTCACACAATGAGCAGTTCTTC. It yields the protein CSARQRGGSHNEQFF.

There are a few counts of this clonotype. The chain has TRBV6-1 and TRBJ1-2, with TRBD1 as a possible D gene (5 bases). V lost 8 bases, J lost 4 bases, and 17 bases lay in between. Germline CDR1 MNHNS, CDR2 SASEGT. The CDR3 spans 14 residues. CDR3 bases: TGTGCCAGCGCGGGGGATAGAGGACTCTATGGCTACACCTTC. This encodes CASAGDRGLYGYTF.

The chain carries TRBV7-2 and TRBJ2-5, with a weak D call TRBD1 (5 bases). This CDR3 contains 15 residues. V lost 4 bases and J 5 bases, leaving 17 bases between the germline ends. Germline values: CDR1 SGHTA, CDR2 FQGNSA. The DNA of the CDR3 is TGTGCCAGCAGCTACCGTACAGGCTCCCGGGAGACCCAGTACTTC. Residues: CASSYRTGSRETQYF.

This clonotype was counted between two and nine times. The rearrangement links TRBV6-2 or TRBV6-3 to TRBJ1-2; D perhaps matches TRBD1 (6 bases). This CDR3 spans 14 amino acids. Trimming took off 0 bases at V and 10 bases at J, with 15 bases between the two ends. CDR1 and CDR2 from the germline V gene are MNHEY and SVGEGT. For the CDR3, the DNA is TGTGCCAGCAGTTACTCGACCAGGGGAGGCCTCTACACCTTC. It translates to CASSYSTRGGLYTF.

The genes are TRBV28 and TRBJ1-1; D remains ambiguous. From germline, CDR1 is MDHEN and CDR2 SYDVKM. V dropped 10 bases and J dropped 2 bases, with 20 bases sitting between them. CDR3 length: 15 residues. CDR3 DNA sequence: TGTGCCACCAGCTCAGCCGGCGAGACAAACACTGAAGCTTTCTTT. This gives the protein CATSSAGETNTEAFF. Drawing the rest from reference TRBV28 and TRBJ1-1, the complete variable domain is DVKVTQSSRYLVKRTGEKVFLECVQDMDHENMFWYRQDPGLGLRLIYFSYDVKMKEKGDIPEGYSVSREKKERFSLILESASTNQTSMYLCATSSAGETNTEAFFGQGTRLTVV.

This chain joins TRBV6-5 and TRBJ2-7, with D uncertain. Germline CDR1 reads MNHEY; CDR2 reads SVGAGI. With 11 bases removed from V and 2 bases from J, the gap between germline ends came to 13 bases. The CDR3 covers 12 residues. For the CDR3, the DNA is TGTGCCGCCCGGTCCAATGCCTACGAGCAGTACTTC. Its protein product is CAARSNAYEQYF.

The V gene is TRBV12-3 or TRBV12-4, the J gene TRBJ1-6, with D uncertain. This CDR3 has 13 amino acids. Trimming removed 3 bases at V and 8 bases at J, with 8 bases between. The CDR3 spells CASSFKEYSPLHF. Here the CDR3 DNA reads TGTGCCAGCAGTTTTAAGGAGTATTCACCCCTCCACTTT.

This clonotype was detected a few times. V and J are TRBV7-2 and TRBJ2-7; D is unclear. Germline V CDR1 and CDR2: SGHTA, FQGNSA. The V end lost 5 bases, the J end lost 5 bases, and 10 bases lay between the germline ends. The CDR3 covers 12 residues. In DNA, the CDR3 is TGTGCCAGCAGCCCTAGTACCCACGAGCAGTACTTC. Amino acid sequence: CASSPSTHEQYF.

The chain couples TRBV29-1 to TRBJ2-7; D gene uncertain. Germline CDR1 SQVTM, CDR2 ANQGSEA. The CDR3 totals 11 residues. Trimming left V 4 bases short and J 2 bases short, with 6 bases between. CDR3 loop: CSVGVPYEQYF. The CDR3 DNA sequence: TGCAGCGTTGGGGTCCCCTACGAGCAGTACTTC.

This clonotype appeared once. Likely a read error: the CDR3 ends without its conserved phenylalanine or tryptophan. The CDR3 protein is CASSPRYRRSLGNEQFS. CDR3 in DNA: TGTGCCAGCAGCCCAAGATATCGTCGGTCATTGGGCAATGAGCAGTTCTCC. The V call is TRBV3-1, the J call TRBJ2-1; unclear D gene. Trimming left V 4 bases short and J 6 bases short, with 22 bases between. This CDR3 spans 17 amino acids. Germline V gene data show CDR1 as LGHDT and CDR2 as YNNKEL (reference sequence).

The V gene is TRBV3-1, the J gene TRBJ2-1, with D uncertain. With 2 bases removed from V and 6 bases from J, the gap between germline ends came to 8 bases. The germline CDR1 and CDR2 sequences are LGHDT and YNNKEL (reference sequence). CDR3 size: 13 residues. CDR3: CASSQRDINEQFF. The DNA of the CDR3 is TGTGCCAGCAGCCAAAGAGACATCAATGAGCAGTTCTTC.

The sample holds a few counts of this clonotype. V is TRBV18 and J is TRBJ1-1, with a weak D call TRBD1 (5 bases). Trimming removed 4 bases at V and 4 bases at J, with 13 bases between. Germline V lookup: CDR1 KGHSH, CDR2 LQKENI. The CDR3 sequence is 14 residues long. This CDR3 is CASSRSGFGTEAFF. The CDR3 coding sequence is TGTGCCAGCTCACGGTCAGGGTTTGGCACTGAAGCTTTCTTT.

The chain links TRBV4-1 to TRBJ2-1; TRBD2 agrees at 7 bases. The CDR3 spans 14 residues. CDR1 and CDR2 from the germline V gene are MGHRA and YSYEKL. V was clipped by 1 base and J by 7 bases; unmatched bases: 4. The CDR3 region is CASSQVGEGNEQFF. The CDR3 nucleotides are TGCGCCAGCAGCCAAGTAGGGGAGGGTAATGAGCAGTTCTTC.